The clone carrying this T cell receptor beta chain has a handful of counts. This specimen comes from a study of response to subunit inactivated influenza vaccine. One entry per CDR3 protein results from TCRdb running MiXCR on the RT-PCR reads. The sample contains around 570,000 distinct CDR3 sequences, about 11% of which appear only once. The same data also contributed to another study, on T cells expressing NK-cell markers. That paper notes: Template switching by 5'RACE with UMIs generated the TCR beta cDNA.

This TCR was recovered from a man between 50 and 59 years old who received an inactivated influenza vaccine. Sequences were derived from PBMCs from blood, sampled on the day of vaccination.

DNA for the CDR3: TGTGCTAGTGGTTTAGGGGGGCCCTACAATGAGCAGTTCTTC. Its translation: CASGLGGPYNEQFF. V is TRBV12-5 and J is TRBJ2-1, with D perhaps matching TRBD1 or TRBD2 (6 bases each). Per the germline V gene, CDR1 is LGHNT and CDR2 is FRNRAP. The CDR3 spans 14 residues. The V and J ends lost 3 bases and 2 bases respectively, with 8 bases between them.